This T cell receptor beta chain was recorded in a study of cytomegalovirus exposure and HLA in healthy donors. The count of this clone is one. V was clipped by 4 bases and J by 7 bases, with 19 bases between them. The germline CDR1 and CDR2 sequences are SGHDN and FVKESK. This CDR3 contains 15 residues. PCR used 60 Vbeta primers and 13 Jbeta primers. Only in-frame clones appear in the TCRdb table, and some are missing; sequencing was by immunoSEQ multiplex PCR. In the table there are more than 150,000 clones, 82% of which are singletons. The receptor comes from a woman aged 45-59 years in good health and CMV-seropositive. The chain is built from TRBV14 and TRBJ1-2; tentatively, D is TRBD1 (5 bases). The sequenced sample consisted of PBMCs. CDR3 DNA: TGTGCCAGCAGCCCAAGTAGTACATCCGGGGGTGGCTACACCTTC. Residues: CASSPSSTSGGGYTF.